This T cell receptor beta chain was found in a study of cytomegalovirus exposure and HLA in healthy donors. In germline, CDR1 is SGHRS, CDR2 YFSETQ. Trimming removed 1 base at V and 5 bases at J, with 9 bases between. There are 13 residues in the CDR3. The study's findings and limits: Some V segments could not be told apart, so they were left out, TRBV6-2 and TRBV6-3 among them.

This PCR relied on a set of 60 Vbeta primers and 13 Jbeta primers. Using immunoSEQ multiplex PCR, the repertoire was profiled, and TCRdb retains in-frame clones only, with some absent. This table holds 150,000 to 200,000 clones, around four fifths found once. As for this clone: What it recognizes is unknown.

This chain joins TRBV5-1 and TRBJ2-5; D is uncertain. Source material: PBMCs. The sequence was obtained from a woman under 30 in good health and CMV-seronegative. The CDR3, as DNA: TGCGCCAGCAGCTTGCAGAGCAGGGAGACCCAGTACTTC. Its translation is CASSLQSRETQYF.